A single T cell receptor beta chain is shown here with its context. Enrollment of patients from Seattle took place during active infection, with longitudinal follow-up. The data originate from a study of blood T cell repertoires in COVID-19. Repertoires were generated with immunoSEQ multiplex PCR, while TCRdb's copy carries only in-frame clones and drops some. This table has fewer than 55,000 clones, 81% appearing once. Germline CDR1 reads SEHNR; CDR2 reads FQNEAQ (reference sequence). V lost 5 bases to trimming and J lost 5 bases, with 13 bases between them. This CDR3 has 13 residues. The sample comprised peripheral blood. The chain carries TRBV7-9 and TRBJ2-7, with D hard to call. The TCR sequence derives from a woman of 80 years or more with COVID-19, enrolled during active disease. The CDR3 sequence is CASSQDPEDEQYF. The CDR3 region has the DNA TGTGCCAGCAGCCAAGACCCCGAGGACGAGCAGTACTTC.